This TCR beta chain was captured by sequencing in a study of chemoradiotherapy in HPV16-positive cancers. As for the study in general: Functional T-cell assays on a couple of HPV16-positive patients' cells defined candidate HPV-specific clones and common TCR motifs. Findings and caveats of the study: For HPV16-positive patients, expanding HPV-responsive T cells associated with longer recurrence-free survival.

Samples were taken several times over chemoradiotherapy. To note about this clone: Its antigen is still unknown.

Profiled with immunoSEQ multiplex PCR; TCRdb holds only in-frame clones, not every one. The repertoire holds about 1,500 clones, with 82% as singletons. CDR3 size: 15 residues. Trimming left V 7 bases short and J 0 bases short, with 13 bases between. The V gene's germline CDR1 is LGHNT and CDR2 FRNRAP. The TCR was taken from a human donor with HPV-associated anogenital cancer. Source: tumor tissue, taken from a patient who underwent chemoradiotherapy. J is TRBJ1-5 and V is TRBV12-5; D is ambiguous. The CDR3 DNA sequence: TGTGCTAGTGACCCGACCTTTTATAGCAATCAGCCCCAGCATTTT. It yields the protein CASDPTFYSNQPQHF. Using reference TRBV12-5 and TRBJ1-5 for the parts outside the CDR3, the full variable domain is DARVTQTPRHKVTEMGQEVTMRCQPILGHNTVFWYRQTMMQGLELLAYFRNRAPLDDSGMPKDRFSAEMPDATLATLKIQPSEPRDSAVYFCASDPTFYSNQPQHFGDGTRLSIL.